The clone carrying this TCR beta chain was picked up a small number of times. This sample is drawn from a study of T cells in Graves' hyperthyroidism and ophthalmopathy. Amplification of TCR beta CDR3 regions used RNA as the template. The HTBI primer set was used in a first-round RT-PCR of the TCR CDR3. Via MiXCR, TCRdb re-called the multiplex PCR reads, giving one row per CDR3 protein. The repertoire includes approximately 360,000 distinct CDR3 sequences, roughly 25% of them detected once, and roughly 70% sits in the top ten. The germline gives CDR1 SGHRS, CDR2 YFSETQ. The CDR3 is made up of 16 amino acids. V was clipped by 0 bases and J by 1 base, with 12 bases between them. The source of the PBMCs was roughly 10 ml of fresh peripheral blood.

Sequenced: blood. The source is a man aged 50 or older with Graves' hyperthyroidism. The chain employs TRBV5-1 and TRBJ2-3; possibly TRBD1 or TRBD2 for D (5 bases each). This CDR3 reads CASSLDGTDGTDTQYF. As DNA, the CDR3 is TGCGCCAGCAGCTTGGATGGGACGGATGGCACAGATACGCAGTATTTT. Together with reference TRBV5-1 and TRBJ2-3, the CDR3 gives the full variable domain: KAGVTQTPRYLIKTRGQQVTLSCSPISGHRSVSWYQQTPGQGLQFLFEYFSETQRNKGNFPGRFSGRQFSNSRSEMNVSTLELGDSALYLCASSLDGTDGTDTQYFGPGTRLTVL.